The clone carrying this TCR beta chain was picked up a small number of times. Per the authors' pipeline: Amplification of reference gene primers was used by the study to estimate nucleated cell counts. TCRdb keeps only in-frame clones here, not all; method: immunoSEQ multiplex PCR. That table furnishes V, J and clone size, whereas the DNA furnished D and trimming. The repertoire holds about 150,000 clones, 80% seen once, with about 0.5% in the top ten. This sample is drawn from a study of blood T cell repertoires in COVID-19. Looking at the study overall: From the United States, Italy and Spain came samples of acute and convalescent COVID-19. Sample material is recorded as cDNA or gDNA derived from T cells, B-cell-depleted T cells, or PBMCs.

Sequences were obtained from peripheral blood. This sequence was found in a man between 60 and 75 years old with acute or convalescent COVID-19.

The CDR3, as DNA: TGTGCCAGCAGCTTCGAGGGTGCTCTCGGCACCATATATTTT. Translation gives CASSFEGALGTIYF. The chain joins TRBV5-5 to TRBJ1-3, with unresolved D. Germline lookup yields CDR1 SGHKS and CDR2 YYEKEE (reference sequence). Trimming removed 2 bases from V and 9 bases from J, with 15 bases in between. There are 14 residues in the CDR3.